This TCR beta chain was recovered during a study of T cell responses to AZD1222 COVID-19 vaccine. Study-wide results and caveats: There were mostly white British donors and more females than males, and clonal diversity was possibly underestimated. A reported finding is that nearly half of spike-specific TCRs target unmutated variant regions. Repertoire sampling was restricted to post-peak T cell response timepoints. The study identified only six AZD1222 recipients as seropositive at baseline.

This clone appeared once. Antigen: not known. Data came from immunoSEQ multiplex PCR; TCRdb stores just in-frame clones and leaves some out. The table has approximately 100,000 clones, roughly 90% seen once. Germline loops: CDR1 SQVTM, CDR2 ANQGSEA. V shed 7 bases, J shed 0 bases, and the junction held 2 bases outside the gene matches. This CDR3 is built from 14 residues. The gene calls are TRBV29-1 and TRBJ2-6, with TRBD2 matching over 8 bases. This TCR derives from an adult in good health. The sequences come from peripheral blood, collected on day 0 of AZD1222 vaccination. The CDR3 region is CSAGGSSGANVLTF. In nucleotides, the CDR3 is TGCAGCGCGGGAGGGAGCTCTGGGGCCAACGTCCTGACTTTC.